This T cell receptor (beta chain) derives from a study of cytomegalovirus exposure and HLA in healthy donors. The data were produced by immunoSEQ multiplex PCR, yet TCRdb's version contains in-frame clones alone and is incomplete. The table records fewer than 85,000 clones, about 96% of them present only once. Trimming took 2 bases from V and 0 from J; bases not matched to a gene: 3. The V gene's germline CDR1 is SGHDT and CDR2 YYEEEE. This CDR3 has 15 amino acids. The clonotype originates from a woman aged 18-29 years in good health and CMV-seronegative. Sequencing was done on a sample of PBMCs. The genes are TRBV5-6 and TRBJ1-1; TRBD1 agrees at 8 bases. The CDR3 spells CASSFGDRMNTEAFF. CDR3 nucleotides: TGTGCCAGCAGCTTTGGGGACAGGATGAACACTGAAGCTTTCTTT. The full variable domain, its missing parts supplied by reference TRBV5-6 and TRBJ1-1, is DAGVTQSPTHLIKTRGQQVTLRCSPKSGHDTVSWYQQALGQGPQFIFQYYEEEERQRGNFPDRFSGHQFPNYSSELNVNALLLGDSALYLCASSFGDRMNTEAFFGQGTRLTVV.